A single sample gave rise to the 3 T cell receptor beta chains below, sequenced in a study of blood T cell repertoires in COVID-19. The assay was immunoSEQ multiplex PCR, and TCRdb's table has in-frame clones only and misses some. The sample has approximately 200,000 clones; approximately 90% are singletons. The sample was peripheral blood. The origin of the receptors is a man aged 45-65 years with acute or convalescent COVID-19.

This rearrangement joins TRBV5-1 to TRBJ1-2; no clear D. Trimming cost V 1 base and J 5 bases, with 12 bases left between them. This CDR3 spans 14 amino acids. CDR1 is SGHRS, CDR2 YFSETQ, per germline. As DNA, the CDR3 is TGCGCCAGCAGCTTGCCCGGGGTGGAGTATGGCTACACCTTC. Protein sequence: CASSLPGVEYGYTF.

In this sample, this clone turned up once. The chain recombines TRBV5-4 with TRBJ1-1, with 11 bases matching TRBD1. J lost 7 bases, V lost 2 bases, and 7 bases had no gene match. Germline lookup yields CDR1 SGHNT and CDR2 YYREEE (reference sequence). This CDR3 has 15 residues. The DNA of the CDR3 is TGTGCCAGCAGCTTAAGGGACAGGGGGTCAAGTGAAGCTTTCTTT. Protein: CASSLRDRGSSEAFF.

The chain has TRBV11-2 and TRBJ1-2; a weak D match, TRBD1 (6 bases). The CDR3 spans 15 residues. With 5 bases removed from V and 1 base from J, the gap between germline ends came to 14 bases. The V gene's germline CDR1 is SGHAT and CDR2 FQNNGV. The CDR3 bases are TGTGCCAGCAGCGGATGGGACAATATTAACTATGGCTACACCTTC. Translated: CASSGWDNINYGYTF.